This entry features one T cell receptor beta chain sequence. This entry comes from a study of T cells after yellow fever vaccination. TCRdb reprocessed the 5' RACE reads with MiXCR, giving one entry per CDR3 protein. The table lists 500,000 to 650,000 distinct CDR3 sequences, approximately 16% of them singletons. Trimming removed 2 bases from V and 4 bases from J, with 14 bases in between. CDR3 length equals 15 residues. Germline V gives CDR1 MNHEY, CDR2 SVGAGI. The source material was PBMCs, sampled 4 to 6 days after the first yellow fever vaccination. The chain joins TRBV6-5 to TRBJ1-1, with D uncertain. This TCR came from a man aged 18 to 30 who received the YFV17D yellow fever vaccine. CDR3 nucleotides: TGTGCCAGCAGTTACCGGCCTCAGGTGAGCACTGAAGCTTTCTTT. Protein: CASSYRPQVSTEAFF.